This T cell receptor beta chain came from a study of radiotherapy plus CTLA-4 blockade in lung cancer. Study details: Across the patients, objective responses occurred in more than 15%, and disease control in roughly 31%.

Study outcomes and limitations: There was expansion of tumor-derived TCR clones in blood after radiotherapy plus ipilimumab. Early shifts in blood T cell clones, with interferon-beta, reportedly predicted response best.

It was focal radiation plus CTLA-4 blockade with ipilimumab that patients with chemo-refractory metastatic non-small-cell lung cancer received. This table comes from immunoSEQ multiplex PCR, and its TCRdb copy is limited to in-frame clones, with some not included. The table includes 9,500 to 15,000 clones, under 90% detected once. Worth noting for this clone: Antigen: not known.

V dropped 4 bases and J dropped 6; count of bases not matched to a gene: 11. This CDR3 is 15 amino acids long. The germline gives CDR1 MNHEY, CDR2 SMNVEV (reference sequence). This chain connects TRBV27 to TRBJ2-7; 8 nucleotides agree with TRBD1. This sample comprised peripheral blood, obtained from a patient treated with radiotherapy plus ipilimumab. The receptor was isolated from a human donor with non-small cell lung cancer that progressed on radiotherapy plus ipilimumab. CDR3 residues: CASSSSGGPRVEQYF. In DNA, the CDR3 is TGTGCCAGCAGTTCTTCAGGGGGCCCAAGAGTCGAGCAGTACTTC.